Presented here are 32 T cell receptor beta chains from one specimen sequenced in a study of T cell responses to AZD1222 COVID-19 vaccine. Generated by immunoSEQ multiplex PCR, the TCRdb table keeps only in-frame clones and is missing some. The sample consists of 150,000 to 200,000 clones, 88% of them appearing once. Sequences were derived from peripheral blood, sampled on day 0 of AZD1222 vaccination. Source of these receptors: an adult in good health.

In DNA form, the CDR3 reads TGTGCCAGCAGCGTAGGGCAATCCCCCACAACTAATGAAAAACTGTTTTTT. It yields the protein CASSVGQSPTTNEKLFF. This chain uses TRBV9 with TRBJ1-4; D is undetermined. The CDR3 runs to 17 residues. Looked up from germline, CDR1 is SGDLS and CDR2 is YYNGEE. Deletions cut 0 bases from V and 0 bases from J, with 12 bases between. The whole variable domain, remainder taken from reference TRBV9 and TRBJ1-4, is DSGVTQTPKHLITATGQRVTLRCSPRSGDLSVYWYQQSLDQGLQFLIQYYNGEERAKGNILERFSAQQFPDLHSELNLSSLELGDSALYFCASSVGQSPTTNEKLFFGSGTQLSVL.

The rearrangement links TRBV3-1 (or the pseudogene TRBV3-2) to TRBJ1-2; D ambiguous. Deletions cut 4 bases from V and 4 bases from J, with 7 bases between. The CDR3 runs 12 residues. Germline CDR1 and CDR2: LGHDT and YNNKEL (reference sequence). The CDR3 bases are TGTGCCAGCAGCCTTGGAAGCTATGGCTACACCTTC. It codes for CASSLGSYGYTF.

The chain links TRBV4-2 to TRBJ1-3; possibly TRBD1 for D (6 bases). V was clipped by 1 base and J by 0 bases, with 19 bases between them. The CDR3 sequence is 19 residues long. Germline CDR1 reads LGHNA; CDR2 reads YNFKEQ. The CDR3 nucleotides read TGTGCCAGCAGCCAAGCTCTGACAGGTACCGGCTCCTCTGGAAACACCATATATTTT. Amino acids: CASSQALTGTGSSGNTIYF.

This chain uses TRBV16 with TRBJ2-5; 7 nucleotides agree with TRBD1. Germline CDR1 KGHSY, CDR2 FQNENV. Trimming cost V 5 bases and J 4 bases; bases outside gene matches: 13. The CDR3 is 16 residues long. CDR3 loop: CASSTQDRNNLETQYF. The CDR3 nucleotides are TGTGCCAGCAGCACCCAGGACAGGAATAATTTAGAGACCCAGTACTTC.

The rearrangement links TRBV6-5 to TRBJ1-4; D is unresolved. Looked up from germline, CDR1 is MNHEY and CDR2 is SVGAGI. The CDR3 has 14 amino acids. Trimming stripped 5 bases from V and 0 bases from J, with 7 bases between. CDR3 sequence (DNA): TGTGCCAGCAGTATCCCTGCAACTAATGAAAAACTGTTTTTT. Translated, it gives CASSIPATNEKLFF.

The CDR3 DNA reads TGTGCCAGCAGCGTAAGTTTTCCTAGCGGGAGCTACAATGAGCAGTTCTTC. Translating it yields CASSVSFPSGSYNEQFF. The V call is TRBV9, the J call TRBJ2-1; TRBD2 agrees at 10 bases. Per germline, CDR1 SGDLS and CDR2 YYNGEE. The ends lost 1 base at V and 3 bases at J; junction bases unmatched: 7. The CDR3 consists of 17 residues.

The genes are TRBV11-3 and TRBJ2-2; D unresolved. Trimming removed 0 bases from V and 5 bases from J, with 4 bases in between. This CDR3 region has 13 residues. In germline, CDR1 is SGHNT, CDR2 YENEEA. CDR3: CASSLDGTGELFF. The CDR3 DNA reads as TGTGCCAGCAGCTTAGACGGGACCGGGGAGCTGTTTTTT.

The DNA of the CDR3 is TGTGCCAGTAGTTTCAGCCAGAACTCTGGAAACACCATATATTTT. Its translation: CASSFSQNSGNTIYF. The chain employs TRBV19 and TRBJ1-3; D is unclear. Trimming left V 5 bases short and J 0 bases short, with 11 bases between. This CDR3 comprises 15 residues. CDR1 LNHDA and CDR2 SQIVND come from the germline V gene (reference sequence).

This clone was counted once. The chain joins TRBV2 to TRBJ1-1, with no clear D. The CDR3 is 16 amino acids. CDR1 is SNHLY, CDR2 FYNNEI, per germline. Trimming shortened V by 11 bases and J by 0 bases, and 22 bases separated the two germline ends. CDR3 amino acids: CAASSEAGGMNTEAFF. Written as DNA, the CDR3 is TGTGCCGCCAGCAGCGAGGCGGGAGGTATGAACACTGAAGCTTTCTTT.

The V call is TRBV11-2, the J call TRBJ2-7, with D perhaps assigned TRBD1 or TRBD2 (6 bases each). This CDR3 has 16 amino acids. V lost 1 base, J lost 9 bases, and 22 bases lay in between. Germline CDR1 reads SGHAT; CDR2 reads FQNNGV. CDR3 DNA sequence: TGTGCCAGCAGCTTAGGGGGGGCTGGACACCGACATGGGCAGTACTTC. Amino acid sequence: CASSLGGAGHRHGQYF.

This rearrangement joins TRBV13 to TRBJ2-1; TRBD2 aligns across 10 bases. Germline loops: CDR1 PRHDT, CDR2 FYEKMQ (reference sequence). The CDR3 sequence is 20 residues long. Trimming cost V 2 bases and J 0 bases; bases outside gene matches: 13. The CDR3 DNA is TGTGCCAGCAGCTTATATTTGAGGACTAGCGGAAGGAGCTCCTACAATGAGCAGTTCTTC. Translating gives CASSLYLRTSGRSSYNEQFF. The whole variable domain, filled in from reference TRBV13 and TRBJ2-1, reads AAGVIQSPRHLIKEKRETATLKCYPIPRHDTVYWYQQGPGQDPQFLISFYEKMQSDKGSIPDRFSAQQFSDYHSELNMSSLELGDSALYFCASSLYLRTSGRSSYNEQFFGPGTRLTVL.

Concerning this clone: Just one base apart from a much larger clone, this may be a read error. This CDR3 reads CASSLTGELFF. The DNA of the CDR3 is TGTGCCAGCAGCCTCACCGGGGAGCTGTTTTTT. This sequence joins TRBV28 and TRBJ2-2, with D unresolved. Germline V gives CDR1 MDHEN, CDR2 SYDVKM. This CDR3 contains 11 residues. The germline V and J ends were trimmed by 6 bases and 4 bases, with 3 bases remaining between them.

This rearrangement joins TRBV10-3 to TRBJ1-6, with D tentatively TRBD1 (5 bases). The V end was cut by 5 bases, the J end by 0 bases, with 17 bases between. Germline assignment: CDR1 ENHRY and CDR2 SYGVKD. CDR3 length equals 18 residues. This CDR3 is CAISSPGRRSSYNSPLHF. CDR3 nucleotides: TGTGCCATCAGTTCCCCGGGACGGAGAAGCTCCTATAATTCACCCCTCCACTTT.

This clone occurred once. The V gene is TRBV3-1 (or the pseudogene TRBV3-2), the J gene TRBJ2-5, with D possibly matching TRBD1 (6 bases). The CDR3 has 16 residues. V gave up 0 bases and J gave up 3 bases, with 14 bases separating them. The germline gives CDR1 LGHDT, CDR2 YNNKEL (reference sequence). The CDR3: CASSQDRTVPEETQYF. DNA for the CDR3: TGTGCCAGCAGCCAAGATCGGACAGTCCCCGAAGAGACCCAGTACTTC.

The chain combines TRBV2 with TRBJ1-5, with 7 bases lining up with TRBD1. Germline V lookup: CDR1 SNHLY, CDR2 FYNNEI. CDR3 size: 13 residues. Losses at the gene ends were 4 bases for V and 10 bases for J; bases not matched to a gene: 7. CDR3 DNA sequence: TGTGCCAGCAGTGGACAGGGCCAGACACCCCAGCATTTT. This encodes CASSGQGQTPQHF.

The chain links TRBV27 to TRBJ1-2; TRBD1 is a possible D gene (6 bases). The germline V gene has CDR1 MNHEY and CDR2 SMNVEV (reference sequence). V was trimmed by 3 bases and J by 4 bases, leaving 15 bases between them. The CDR3 has 15 residues. CDR3 bases: TGTGCCAGCAGTTTTAACAGGGACTCCCCCTATGGCTACACCTTC. Residues: CASSFNRDSPYGYTF.

The chain combines TRBV12-5 with TRBJ2-2; D is uncertain. Germline V CDR1 and CDR2: LGHNT, FRNRAP. This CDR3 is built from 14 residues. Trimming shortened V by 6 bases and J by 8 bases, and 16 bases separated the two germline ends. CDR3 amino acids: CASGPDVDGGELFF. The CDR3 region has the DNA TGTGCTAGTGGCCCCGATGTGGACGGGGGGGAGCTGTTTTTT. Using reference TRBV12-5 and TRBJ2-2 for the parts outside the CDR3, the full variable domain is DARVTQTPRHKVTEMGQEVTMRCQPILGHNTVFWYRQTMMQGLELLAYFRNRAPLDDSGMPKDRFSAEMPDATLATLKIQPSEPRDSAVYFCASGPDVDGGELFFGEGSRLTVL.

This clone was counted once. In DNA, the CDR3 is TGTGCCAGTAGTCCCCAGGGGATCTTCTACGAGCAGTACTTC. Translation gives CASSPQGIFYEQYF. The V call is TRBV19, the J call TRBJ2-7, with TRBD1 as a possible D gene (6 bases). Germline V gene sequence: CDR1 LNHDA, CDR2 SQIVND (reference sequence). This CDR3 is 14 amino acids long. V shed 5 bases and J shed 3 bases, with 14 bases lying between them.

In its sample, this clone was seen a few times. The CDR3 loop is CASSQREGTNYGYTF. DNA for the CDR3: TGTGCCAGCAGCCAAAGGGAAGGCACTAACTATGGCTACACCTTC. The genes are TRBV7-2 and TRBJ1-2; no firm D call. Germline V CDR1 and CDR2: SGHTA, FQGNSA. The CDR3 extends over 15 amino acids. Trimming took off 5 bases at V and 0 bases at J, with 13 bases between the two ends.

V and J are TRBV28 and TRBJ1-4, with TRBD1 identical over 7 bases. Losses at the gene ends were 5 bases for V and 6 bases for J; bases not matched to a gene: 3. The CDR3 runs 13 residues. Germline CDR1 and CDR2: MDHEN and SYDVKM. The CDR3 sequence is CASSLGTDEKLFF. CDR3 nucleotides: TGTGCCAGCAGTCTAGGGACAGATGAAAAACTGTTTTTT.

This rearrangement joins TRBV4-1 to TRBJ1-2; 7 bases map to TRBD1. CDR3 size: 16 residues. With 1 base clipped from V and 2 bases from J, the junction kept 7 bases outside the gene matches. Germline assignment: CDR1 MGHRA and CDR2 YSYEKL. For the CDR3, the DNA is TGCGCCAGCAGCCAAGGCCCTCAGACAGGGAACTATGGCTACACCTTC. Translation gives CASSQGPQTGNYGYTF.

The chain couples TRBV19 to TRBJ2-5, with D hard to call. The germline V and J ends were trimmed by 5 bases and 5 bases, with 12 bases remaining between them. This CDR3 comprises 13 residues. Looked up from germline, CDR1 is LNHDA and CDR2 is SQIVND (reference sequence). The CDR3 coding sequence is TGTGCCAGTAGTCGAAACCGGGTGGAGACCCAGTACTTC. It is translated as CASSRNRVETQYF.

The chain couples TRBV30 to TRBJ1-6; TRBD1 might be the D (5 bases). Germline CDR1 GTSNPN, CDR2 SVGIG (reference sequence). This CDR3 has 15 amino acids. The V gene lost 0 bases and the J gene lost 5 bases, with 11 bases spanning the gap. The CDR3 loop reads CAWSVNTGNNSPLHF. CDR3 sequence (DNA): TGTGCCTGGAGTGTAAATACAGGCAATAATTCACCCCTCCACTTT. Based on the CDR3 plus reference TRBV30 and TRBJ1-6, the full variable domain is SQTIHQWPATLVQPVGSPLSLECTVEGTSNPNLYWYRQAAGRGLQLLFYSVGIGQISSEVPQNLSASRPQDRQFILSSKKLLLSDSGFYLCAWSVNTGNNSPLHFGNGTRLTVT.

The chain employs TRBV27 and TRBJ1-4; 8 positions match TRBD1. The CDR3 consists of 15 residues. CDR1 and CDR2 from the germline V gene are MNHEY and SMNVEV (reference sequence). V gave up 3 bases and J gave up 2 bases; unmatched junction bases: 2. The CDR3 bases are TGTGCCAGCAGTTTGGGACAGGCGACTAATGAAAAACTGTTTTTT. This sequence encodes CASSLGQATNEKLFF.

The chain links TRBV29-1 to TRBJ2-3, with TRBD1 matching over 9 bases. J gave up 5 bases and V 1 base, and 4 bases lay outside the gene matches. The CDR3 consists of 14 residues. Germline V gives CDR1 SQVTM, CDR2 ANQGSEA. The CDR3 sequence is CSVEGGQGLDTQYF. The CDR3 DNA reads TGCAGCGTTGAAGGAGGACAGGGGTTAGATACGCAGTATTTT.

The chain combines TRBV27 with TRBJ2-5, with 11 bases aligning to TRBD2. CDR1 is MNHEY, CDR2 SMNVEV, per germline (reference sequence). This CDR3 is 16 amino acids long. Losses at the gene ends were 6 bases for V and 2 bases for J; bases not matched to a gene: 8. The CDR3 sequence is CASRYLAGGPQETQYF. In DNA, the CDR3 is TGTGCCAGCAGATATCTAGCGGGAGGTCCTCAAGAGACCCAGTACTTC.

The J gene is TRBJ2-7, the V gene TRBV19; 11 bases are a match to TRBD1. Trimming cost V 6 bases and J 5 bases; bases outside gene matches: 9. There are 15 residues in the CDR3. CDR1 and CDR2 (germline): LNHDA, SQIVND (reference sequence). The CDR3 nucleotides read TGTGCCAGTAGACCCGGGACAGGGGGAAAGCACGAGCAGTACTTC. It translates to CASRPGTGGKHEQYF.

The chain combines TRBV27 with TRBJ2-7; D unclear. Germline assignment: CDR1 MNHEY and CDR2 SMNVEV (reference sequence). The CDR3 consists of 14 residues. Trimming removed 4 bases at V and 0 bases at J, with 10 bases between. The CDR3, as DNA: TGTGCCAGCAGTTCCGTCGATCGCTCCTACGAGCAGTACTTC. Amino acid sequence: CASSSVDRSYEQYF.

This clone was observed a few times. The rearrangement uses TRBV28 and TRBJ1-1, with D hard to call. CDR1 and CDR2 from the germline V gene are MDHEN and SYDVKM. The CDR3 runs to 12 residues. Trimming took off 2 bases at V and 4 bases at J, with 5 bases between the two ends. As DNA, the CDR3 is TGTGCCAGCAGTTTAATGACCACTGAAGCTTTCTTT. Amino acid sequence: CASSLMTTEAFF.

The rearrangement links TRBV6-5 to TRBJ1-4; TRBD1 aligns across 7 bases. J gave up 13 bases and V 7 bases, and 12 bases lay outside the gene matches. CDR1 and CDR2 from the germline V gene are MNHEY and SVGAGI. CDR3 length equals 13 residues. The CDR3 DNA reads TGTGCCAGCACCGGGACAGAGGGTTTGCGACTGTTTTTT. Translating gives CASTGTEGLRLFF.

This chain joins TRBV3-1 (or the pseudogene TRBV3-2) and TRBJ2-7; 16 nucleotides line up with TRBD2. The germline V gene encodes CDR1 LGHDT and CDR2 YNNKEL (reference sequence). The CDR3 covers 16 residues. V shed 8 bases, J shed 2 bases, and the junction held 6 bases outside the gene matches. The CDR3, as DNA: TGTGCCAGCCCGGGACTAGCGGGAGGGCCCCCCTACGAGCAGTACTTC. It translates to CASPGLAGGPPYEQYF.

The chain recombines TRBV9 with TRBJ2-7, with 8 positions matching TRBD1. The CDR3 runs 18 residues. The V and J ends lost 0 bases and 2 bases, in that order; junction bases with no gene match: 13. CDR1 and CDR2 (germline): SGDLS, YYNGEE. The CDR3 sequence: CASSVGGTGERRTYEQYF. In nucleotides, the CDR3 is TGTGCCAGCAGCGTAGGTGGGACAGGCGAACGTCGTACCTACGAGCAGTACTTC.